A selection of T cell receptor beta chains follows, all from one sample in a study of blood T cell repertoires in COVID-19. TCRdb's table, derived via immunoSEQ multiplex PCR, lists solely in-frame clones and lacks some. The data show approximately 350,000 clones, roughly 87% seen once. Sequenced: PBMCs or T cells enriched from blood (not recorded which). These receptors originate from a woman under 40 who had recovered from COVID-19. Both conserved end residues are part of each CDR3. Each record gives: J gene, V gene, D gene, clone size, CDR3 protein, CDR3 DNA. The D gene is left open where the match is weak. Size is omitted from some rows. Given values are once, few, many or a class for expanded clones.

J gene: TRBJ2-1
V gene: TRBV5-5
D gene: TRBD2
clone size: NA
CDR3 protein: CASSPSVGGVNEQFF
CDR3 DNA: TGTGCCAGCAGCCCATCGGTGGGAGGGGTCAATGAGCAGTTCTTC

J gene: TRBJ1-2
V gene: TRBV7-2
D gene: NA
clone size: NA
CDR3 protein: CASSVDSGQNYGYTF
CDR3 DNA: TGTGCCAGCAGCGTAGACAGCGGTCAAAACTATGGCTACACCTTC

J gene: TRBJ1-5
V gene: TRBV19
D gene: TRBD1
clone size: few
CDR3 protein: CASSGTGAQPQHF
CDR3 DNA: TGTGCCAGTAGTGGAACAGGGGCTCAGCCCCAGCATTTT

J gene: TRBJ1-2
V gene: TRBV10-3
D gene: NA
clone size: NA
CDR3 protein: CAISESSANYGYTF
CDR3 DNA: TGTGCCATCAGTGAGTCGTCGGCTAACTATGGCTACACCTTC

J gene: TRBJ2-7
V gene: TRBV19
D gene: NA
clone size: NA
CDR3 protein: CASSIGHSSYEQYF
CDR3 DNA: TGTGCCAGTAGTATAGGTCACAGCTCCTACGAGCAGTACTTC

J gene: TRBJ1-5
V gene: TRBV5-4
D gene: TRBD1
clone size: NA
CDR3 protein: CASSSQGAINQPQHF
CDR3 DNA: TGTGCCAGCAGCTCCCAGGGGGCGATTAATCAGCCCCAGCATTTT

J gene: TRBJ1-1
V gene: TRBV4-2
D gene: NA
clone size: NA
CDR3 protein: CASSQSVQVRVNTEAFF
CDR3 DNA: TGTGCCAGCAGCCAAAGCGTACAGGTTCGGGTGAACACTGAAGCTTTCTTT

J gene: TRBJ1-1
V gene: TRBV11-2
D gene: NA
clone size: NA
CDR3 protein: CASSPWYGVNTEAFF
CDR3 DNA: TGTGCCAGCAGCCCTTGGTACGGAGTGAACACTGAAGCTTTCTTT

J gene: TRBJ2-7
V gene: TRBV11-2
D gene: NA
clone size: NA
CDR3 protein: CASSQGTGNEQYF
CDR3 DNA: TGTGCCAGCAGTCAGGGCACAGGGAACGAGCAGTACTTC

J gene: TRBJ1-1
V gene: TRBV6-5
D gene: NA
clone size: NA
CDR3 protein: CASSREAGLGEAFF
CDR3 DNA: TGTGCCAGCAGTCGAGAAGCGGGATTAGGTGAAGCTTTCTTT

J gene: TRBJ2-7
V gene: TRBV19
D gene: NA
clone size: NA
CDR3 protein: CASSSTDRYEQYF
CDR3 DNA: TGTGCCAGTAGTAGTACTGACAGGTACGAGCAGTACTTC

J gene: TRBJ2-7
V gene: TRBV10-3
D gene: NA
clone size: NA
CDR3 protein: CAISAGGGTAMQYF
CDR3 DNA: TGTGCCATCAGTGCTGGTGGGGGGACCGCTATGCAGTACTTC

J gene: TRBJ2-4
V gene: TRBV6-5
D gene: NA
clone size: once
CDR3 protein: CASKAGAPDIQYF
CDR3 DNA: TGTGCCAGCAAGGCGGGGGCGCCGGACATTCAGTACTTC